Below, 17 T cell receptor beta chains from the same sample are listed, as sequenced in a study of CD8 T cells in ankylosing spondylitis. One entry per CDR3 protein, called by TCRdb with MiXCR from the 5' RACE reads. The top ten hold less than 1.1% of the sample, which has some 340,000 distinct CDR3 sequences, roughly 14% seen once. Sequences were obtained from blood, either unsorted or a sorted T cell fraction (not recorded which). All receptors come from a male donor with ankylosing spondylitis or in good health (not recorded which).

This clonotype was counted only a few times. Compared with germline, one end of the junction differs, possibly owing to a read error. The chain joins TRBV11-2 to TRBJ2-7, with TRBD2 as a possible D gene (6 bases). CDR3 length: 10 residues. Per germline, CDR1 SGHAT and CDR2 FQNNGV. CDR3 sequence: CASSLGDSDF. CDR3 DNA sequence: TGTGCCAGCAGCTTAGGGGACTCGGACTTC.

This clonotype was seen only once. This chain connects TRBV6-1 to TRBJ2-5; no clear D. This CDR3 has 17 residues. V gave up 7 bases and J gave up 1 base, with 22 bases separating them. CDR1 and CDR2 (germline): MNHNS, SASEGT. The CDR3 DNA is TGTGCCAGCACTCCCACGTGGGCACACGCCGCCCAAGAGACCCAGTACTTC. It is translated as CASTPTWAHAAQETQYF.

This clonotype has just a few counts. The V call is TRBV10-3, the J call TRBJ2-7; 10 bases map to TRBD2. From germline, CDR1 is ENHRY and CDR2 SYGVKD. The CDR3 spans 15 residues. Trimming removed 6 bases from V and 7 bases from J; junction bases left unmatched: 12. The CDR3 reads CAIRTSSGGTGEQYF. The CDR3 coding sequence is TGTGCCATCAGAACCTCTAGCGGGGGTACCGGGGAGCAGTACTTC.

The V and J genes are TRBV20-1 and TRBJ1-1; D might be TRBD1 (6 bases). V lost 1 base, J lost 5 bases, and 14 bases lay in between. The CDR3 runs to 14 residues. CDR1 and CDR2 (germline): DFQATT, SNEGSKA (reference sequence). The CDR3 here is CSARARGRVTEAFF. Written as DNA, the CDR3 is TGCAGTGCTAGAGCCAGGGGAAGAGTGACTGAAGCTTTCTTT.

This chain connects TRBV4-1 to TRBJ2-5; a possible D gene is TRBD1 (5 bases). The V end lost 4 bases, the J end lost 5 bases, and 11 bases lay between the germline ends. The germline V gene has CDR1 MGHRA and CDR2 YSYEKL. The CDR3 has 13 residues. The chain's CDR3 is CASSRDSWETQYF. CDR3 bases: TGCGCCAGCAGCCGAGACAGCTGGGAGACCCAGTACTTC.

This clonotype has a count of ten or more. The rearrangement joins TRBV12-3 or TRBV12-4 to TRBJ1-4, with 7 bases that match TRBD1. V was clipped by 6 bases and J by 7 bases; unmatched bases: 8. The CDR3 loop spans 14 amino acids. CDR3 in DNA: TGTGCCAGCAGAGTGGACTCAGGGGGTGAAAAACTGTTTTTT. It encodes CASRVDSGGEKLFF.

The gene calls are TRBV3-1 and TRBJ2-3, with 9 bases aligning to TRBD2. The CDR3 contains 15 residues. V gave up 6 bases and J gave up 5 bases; unmatched junction bases: 9. Germline CDR1 is LGHDT and CDR2 is YNNKEL (reference sequence). CDR3 in amino acids: CASRPGGGAGDTQYF. Written as DNA, the CDR3 is TGTGCCAGCAGGCCGGGCGGGGGGGCAGGAGATACGCAGTATTTT.

This clonotype was recorded a few times. This rearrangement joins TRBV12-3 or TRBV12-4 to TRBJ1-2; D is possibly TRBD1 (5 bases). The CDR3 is made up of 13 amino acids. Trimming cost V 7 bases and J 3 bases, with 12 bases left between them. The CDR3 DNA is TGTGCCAGCACCGGTGGGGGGGACTATGGCTACACCTTC. It translates to CASTGGGDYGYTF.

This clonotype was observed many times. The chain has TRBV9 and TRBJ2-2, with 9 nucleotides matching TRBD2. CDR1 and CDR2 from the germline V gene are SGDLS and YYNGEE. The V gene end was trimmed by 4 bases and the J gene end by 4 bases; junction bases not matched to a gene: 14. This CDR3 is built from 18 residues. This chain's CDR3 is CASSPRGREGRGTGELFF. The CDR3 DNA reads TGTGCCAGCAGCCCCCGAGGGCGGGAGGGCCGTGGCACCGGGGAGCTGTTTTTT.

This clonotype was recorded a few times. This chain joins TRBV4-2 and TRBJ2-7; 9 nucleotides agree with TRBD2. Trimming at V came to 0 bases and at J to 2 bases, leaving 5 bases not matched to a gene. The V gene's germline CDR1 is LGHNA and CDR2 YNFKEQ. The CDR3 has 16 residues. Here the CDR3 reads CASSQDRASGAYEQYF. The CDR3 DNA sequence: TGTGCCAGCAGCCAAGATCGGGCTAGCGGGGCCTACGAGCAGTACTTC.

The chain combines TRBV27 with TRBJ2-7; 9 nucleotides align to TRBD1. CDR1 is MNHEY and CDR2 is SMNVEV in the germline V gene (reference sequence). J was trimmed by 1 base and V by 7 bases; bases with no gene match: 8. This CDR3 contains 15 residues. In DNA form, the CDR3 reads TGTGCCAGCACCCCGCGGGGACAGGGTTCCTACGAGCAGTACTTC. It encodes CASTPRGQGSYEQYF.

This CDR3 reads CSVGLGPRGEQYF. Written as DNA, the CDR3 is TGCAGCGTTGGTCTGGGGCCCAGAGGCGAGCAGTACTTC. V is TRBV29-1 and J is TRBJ2-7; D perhaps matches TRBD1 (5 bases). Germline values: CDR1 SQVTM, CDR2 ANQGSEA. This CDR3 has 13 amino acids. V was pared by 4 bases and J by 6 bases, with 16 bases between.

The chain joins TRBV20-1 to TRBJ2-1, with 9 bases that match TRBD2. Germline trimming cut 1 base from V and 8 bases from J; bases unmatched to any gene: 9. Per the germline V gene, CDR1 is DFQATT and CDR2 is SNEGSKA (reference sequence). The CDR3 has 15 amino acids. The CDR3 is CSARVQAGGVYEQFF. The CDR3 bases are TGCAGTGCTAGAGTACAAGCGGGGGGTGTCTATGAGCAGTTCTTC.

A few counts support this clonotype. The chain carries TRBV11-2 and TRBJ2-3, with D possibly TRBD2 on 5 matching bases. Germline V lookup: CDR1 SGHAT, CDR2 FQNNGV. This CDR3 is 15 amino acids long. The germline V and J ends were trimmed by 1 base and 2 bases, with 10 bases remaining between them. The CDR3 DNA follows: TGTGCCAGCAGCTTAGCGGCCGGGAACACAGATACGCAGTATTTT. It specifies CASSLAAGNTDTQYF.

The chain combines TRBV18 with TRBJ2-5; 10 nucleotides align to TRBD2. J lost 5 bases, V lost 3 bases, and 9 bases had no gene match. This CDR3 comprises 16 residues. Germline loops: CDR1 KGHSH, CDR2 LQKENI. CDR3 DNA: TGTGCCAGCTCACCTCCCGGTATAGCGGGAGGTGAGACCCAGTACTTC. Translating gives CASSPPGIAGGETQYF.

This clonotype was seen many times. The chain is built from TRBV12-3 or TRBV12-4 and TRBJ2-1; D possibly matches TRBD1 or TRBD2 (5 bases each). There are 12 residues in the CDR3. V lost 4 bases, J lost 12 bases, and 13 bases lay in between. Written as DNA, the CDR3 is TGTGCCAGCAGTTCGGGACCTGGGGTGCAGTTCTTC. It is translated as CASSSGPGVQFF.

This clonotype showed up just a few times. The chain links TRBV9 to TRBJ2-2, with 7 nucleotides matching TRBD1. The CDR3 has 18 amino acids. V gave up 6 bases and J gave up 1 base; unmatched junction bases: 15. Looked up from germline, CDR1 is SGDLS and CDR2 is YYNGEE. CDR3 residues: CASTEGVGDRMNTGELFF. CDR3 DNA sequence: TGTGCCAGCACCGAGGGAGTGGGGGACAGAATGAACACCGGGGAGCTGTTTTTT.